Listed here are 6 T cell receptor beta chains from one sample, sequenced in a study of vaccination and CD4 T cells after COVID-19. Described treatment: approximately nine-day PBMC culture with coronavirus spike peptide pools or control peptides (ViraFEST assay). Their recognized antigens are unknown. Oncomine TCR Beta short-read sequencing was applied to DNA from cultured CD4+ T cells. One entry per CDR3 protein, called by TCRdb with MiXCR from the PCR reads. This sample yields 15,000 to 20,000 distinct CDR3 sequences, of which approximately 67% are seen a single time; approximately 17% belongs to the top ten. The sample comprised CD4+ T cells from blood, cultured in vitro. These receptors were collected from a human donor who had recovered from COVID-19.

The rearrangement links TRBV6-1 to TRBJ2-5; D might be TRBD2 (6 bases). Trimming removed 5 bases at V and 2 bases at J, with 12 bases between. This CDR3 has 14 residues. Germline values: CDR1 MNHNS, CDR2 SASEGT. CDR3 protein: CASSTLALQETQYF. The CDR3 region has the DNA TGTGCCAGCAGTACCCTAGCGCTTCAAGAGACCCAGTACTTC.

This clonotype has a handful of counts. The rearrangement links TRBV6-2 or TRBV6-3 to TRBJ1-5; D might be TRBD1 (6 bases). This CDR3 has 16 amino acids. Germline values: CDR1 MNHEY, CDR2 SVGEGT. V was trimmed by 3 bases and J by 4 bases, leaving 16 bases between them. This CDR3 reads CASSYGGPTGNQPQHF. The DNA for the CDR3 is TGTGCCAGCAGTTATGGGGGTCCCACAGGGAATCAGCCCCAGCATTTT.

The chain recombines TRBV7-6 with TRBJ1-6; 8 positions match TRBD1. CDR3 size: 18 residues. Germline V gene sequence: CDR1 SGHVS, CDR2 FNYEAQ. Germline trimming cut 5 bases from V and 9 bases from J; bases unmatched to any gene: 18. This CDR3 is CASSLSPPIDRGSSPLHF. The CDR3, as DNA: TGTGCCAGCAGCCTCAGCCCCCCCATTGACAGGGGCAGTTCACCCCTCCACTTT.

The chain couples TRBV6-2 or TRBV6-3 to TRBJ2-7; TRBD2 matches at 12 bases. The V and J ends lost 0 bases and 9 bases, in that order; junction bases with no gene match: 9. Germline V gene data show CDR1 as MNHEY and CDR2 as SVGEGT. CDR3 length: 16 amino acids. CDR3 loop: CASSYSPSGRAWVQYF. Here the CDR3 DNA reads TGTGCCAGCAGTTACTCGCCTAGCGGGAGGGCCTGGGTGCAGTACTTC.

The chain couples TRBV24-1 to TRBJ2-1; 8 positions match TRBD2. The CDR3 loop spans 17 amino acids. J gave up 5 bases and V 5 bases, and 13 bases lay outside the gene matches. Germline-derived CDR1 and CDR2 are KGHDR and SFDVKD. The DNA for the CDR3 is TGTGCCACCAGTGCTCATAGCGGCGGGAGGCGAAACAATGAGCAGTTCTTC. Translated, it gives CATSAHSGGRRNNEQFF.

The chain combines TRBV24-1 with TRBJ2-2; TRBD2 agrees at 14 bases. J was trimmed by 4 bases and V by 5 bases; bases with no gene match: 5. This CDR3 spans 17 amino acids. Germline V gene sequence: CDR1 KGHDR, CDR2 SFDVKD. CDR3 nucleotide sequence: TGTGCCACCAGTGGACTAGCGGGAGGGCCGAGCACCGGGGAGCTGTTTTTT. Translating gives CATSGLAGGPSTGELFF.